This is a list of T cell receptor beta chains from one sample in a study of Graves' ophthalmopathy and Graves' hyperthyroidism. Each CDR3 protein gets one entry after TCRdb re-called the multiplex PCR reads with MiXCR. The sample contains 200,000 to 250,000 distinct CDR3 sequences, 20% to 25% of which appear only once. The sample was peripheral blood. The receptor set was obtained from a woman in her 50s with Graves' ophthalmopathy. Both conserved end residues are part of each CDR3. D genes are given only for firm matches. Clone size appears in some rows only: once, few, many, or a class for an expanded clone.

size	V	D	J	DNA	CDR3
many	TRBV2	TRBD1	TRBJ2-7	TGTGCCAGCGAGGACAGGGCTTCCTACGAGCAGTACTTC	CASEDRASYEQYF
many	TRBV12-3/TRBV12-4	.	TRBJ1-1	TGTGCCAGCAGTTCCAGGGGCAGGGGTGAAGCTTTCTTT	CASSSRGRGEAFF
few	TRBV30	.	TRBJ1-2	TGTGCCTGGAGTAGGGGACGGATCCGTGATGGCTACACCTTC	CAWSRGRIRDGYTF
many	TRBV20-1	TRBD1	TRBJ2-7	TGCAGTGCAGGAAGCGACAGGGGGGGAGTTATGCTCTTC	CSAGSDRGGVMLF
many	TRBV28	.	TRBJ2-7	TGTGCCAGCACCGAGGGGTTCGAGCAGTACTTC	CASTEGFEQYF
many	TRBV5-1	TRBD2	TRBJ2-2	TGCGCCAGCAGCTTTTTGAGGGAGCGGGGCACCGGGGAGCTGTTTTTT	CASSFLRERGTGELFF
many	TRBV6-5	.	TRBJ1-1	TGTGCCAGCAGTTACGGACAGTTGAACACTGAAGCTTTCTTT	CASSYGQLNTEAFF
few	TRBV6-1	TRBD1	TRBJ1-5	TGTGCCGCAGGGGGGGTCCGCAATCAGCCCCAGCATTTT	CAAGGVRNQPQHF
many	TRBV27	.	TRBJ2-7	TGTGCCAGCAGTTTCCGGGATCCGGAGTACGAGCAGTACTTC	CASSFRDPEYEQYF
few	TRBV20-1	.	TRBJ2-5	TGCAGTGCATCGGACTTTCAAGAGACCCAGTACTTC	CSASDFQETQYF
once	TRBV20-1	.	TRBJ1-2	TGCAGTGCCCGGGGGGCAGCTAACTATGGCTACACCTTC	CSARGAANYGYTF
.	TRBV6-2/TRBV6-3	TRBD1	TRBJ1-5	TGTGCCAGCAGGATACCGGGACAGTGCAATCAGCCCCAGCATTTT	CASRIPGQCNQPQHF
many	TRBV6-1	.	TRBJ1-6	TGTGCCAGCAGCAAACACGGAGATGGTTTAGCCCTCCACTTT	CASSKHGDGLALHF